The 6 T cell receptor beta chains below were found in one sample sequenced in a study of blood T cell repertoires in COVID-19. Assay: immunoSEQ multiplex PCR; the TCRdb copy retains only in-frame clones and omits some. The data hold 56,000 or so clones, with over 75% observed a single time. Sequenced material: peripheral blood. The receptors stem from a human donor in a cohort sampled during active COVID-19.

This clone turned up a few times. The J gene is TRBJ2-7, the V gene TRBV4-2; 11 nucleotides agree with TRBD2. V trimming: 0 bases; J trimming: 4 bases; junction bases outside the gene matches: 11. Germline CDR1 reads LGHNA; CDR2 reads YNFKEQ. This CDR3 region has 18 residues. CDR3 nucleotides: TGTGCCAGCAGCCAAGATCGGCTAGCGGGGGGTCTTGGTTACGAGCAGTACTTC. This translates into CASSQDRLAGGLGYEQYF.

This clone occurred a few times. The chain links TRBV18 to TRBJ2-7; 9 bases agree with TRBD1. The germline V gene has CDR1 KGHSH and CDR2 LQKENI. The CDR3 totals 12 residues. The ends lost 5 bases at V and 5 bases at J; junction bases unmatched: 1. The CDR3 protein is CASSRDRDEQYF. Here the CDR3 DNA reads TGTGCCAGCTCAAGGGACAGGGACGAGCAGTACTTC.

The rearrangement joins TRBV30 to TRBJ1-2; no clear D gene. The CDR3 runs to 12 residues. Trimming took 8 bases from V and 8 from J, leaving 18 bases between them. CDR1 GTSNPN and CDR2 SVGIG come from the germline V gene (reference sequence). CDR3 sequence reads: CAKAATLGGYTF. The CDR3 DNA follows: TGTGCCAAGGCAGCAACCCTCGGGGGCTACACCTTC.

This clone was recorded a few times. V is TRBV7-8 and J is TRBJ1-2; D not resolved. CDR1 and CDR2 from the germline V gene are SGHVS and FQNEAQ. This CDR3 spans 15 amino acids. Between the trimmed V and J ends, which lost 4 bases and 0 bases, there was a span of 12 bases. The DNA of the CDR3 is TGTGCCAGCAGCTCCTGGGAGGAGACTAACTATGGCTACACCTTC. Translation gives CASSSWEETNYGYTF.

V is TRBV2 and J is TRBJ1-4; 7 bases agree with TRBD1. The length of the CDR3 is 13 residues. CDR1 SNHLY and CDR2 FYNNEI come from the germline V gene. The junction had 3 bases not matched to a gene; V was cut back by 8 bases and J by 3 bases. Here the CDR3 reads CASLGQANEKLFF. As DNA, the CDR3 is TGTGCCAGCTTAGGACAGGCTAATGAAAAACTGTTTTTT. The full variable domain, rest sourced from reference TRBV2 and TRBJ1-4, is EPEVTQTPSHQVTQMGQEVILRCVPISNHLYFYWYRQILGQKVEFLVSFYNNEISEKSEIFDDQFSVERPDGSNFTLKIRSTKLEDSAMYFCASLGQANEKLFFGSGTQLSVL.

This rearrangement joins TRBV29-1 to TRBJ2-7, with a possible D match to TRBD1 (6 bases). The V end lost 6 bases, the J end lost 0 bases, and 9 bases lay between the germline ends. Germline V lookup: CDR1 SQVTM, CDR2 ANQGSEA. This CDR3 is 12 amino acids long. As DNA, the CDR3 is TGCAGCGTCCGACAGGACTCCTACGAGCAGTACTTC. As protein: CSVRQDSYEQYF.